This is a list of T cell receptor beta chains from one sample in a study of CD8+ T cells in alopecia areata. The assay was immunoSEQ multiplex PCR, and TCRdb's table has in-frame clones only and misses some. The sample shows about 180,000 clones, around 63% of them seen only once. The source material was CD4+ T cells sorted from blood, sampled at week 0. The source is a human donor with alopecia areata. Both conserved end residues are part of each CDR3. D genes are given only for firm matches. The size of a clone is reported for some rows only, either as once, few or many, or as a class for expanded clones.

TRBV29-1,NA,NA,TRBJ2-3,TGCAGCGTTGGGCTAGGCGGGACAGATACGCAGTATTTT,CSVGLGGTDTQYF
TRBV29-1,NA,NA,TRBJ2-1,TGCAGCGTTGCCCATTTACACGCTAGCTACAATGAGCAGTTCTTC,CSVAHLHASYNEQFF
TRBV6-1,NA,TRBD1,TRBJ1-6,TGTGCCTCGACGGGGGACAGCTATAATTCACCCCTCCACTTT,CASTGDSYNSPLHF
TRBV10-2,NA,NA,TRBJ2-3,TGCGCCAGCAGTCCCACCCCCGAAGGCGCGCAGTATTTT,CASSPTPEGAQYF
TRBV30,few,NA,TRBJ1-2,TGTGCCTGGGACAGCGGCTATGGCTACACCTTC,CAWDSGYGYTF
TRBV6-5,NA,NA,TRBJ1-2,TGTGCCAGCAGAAGTCCCCCGGAACACTATGGCTACACCTTC,CASRSPPEHYGYTF
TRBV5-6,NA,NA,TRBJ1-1,TGTGCCAGCAGCCAGAGTCGAGCTGAAGCTTTCTTT,CASSQSRAEAFF
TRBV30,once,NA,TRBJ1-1,TGTGCCTGGAGTAGGACAGTGAACACTGAAGCTTTCTTT,CAWSRTVNTEAFF
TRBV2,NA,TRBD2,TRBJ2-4,TGTGCCAGCAGTGGCGGGGGTCCCAAAAACATTCAGTACTTC,CASSGGGPKNIQYF
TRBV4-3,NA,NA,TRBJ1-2,TGCGCCAGCAGCCAAGATCTCCAGGGCTTCGCCTATGGCTACACCTTC,CASSQDLQGFAYGYTF
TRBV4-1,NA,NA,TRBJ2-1,TGCGCCAGCAGCCAAGACAGGAATGAGCAGTTCTTC,CASSQDRNEQFF
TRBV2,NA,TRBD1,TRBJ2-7,TGTGCCAGCAGGAGGACAGGGGGCGGGGGGTCCTACGAGCAGTACTTC,CASRRTGGGGSYEQYF
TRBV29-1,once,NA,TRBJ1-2,TGCAGCGTCGGGGATGGATATGGCTACACCTTC,CSVGDGYGYTF
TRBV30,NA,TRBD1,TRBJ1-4,TGTGCCTGGAGAGGACAGGTTAATGAAAAACTGTTTTTT,CAWRGQVNEKLFF
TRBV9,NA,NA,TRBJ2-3,TGTGCCAGCAGCGCCACAGATACGCAGTATTTT,CASSATDTQYF
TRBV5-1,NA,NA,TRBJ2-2,TGCGCCAGCAGCTTGTTGTCAGACCTGAACACCGGGGAGCTGTTTTTT,CASSLLSDLNTGELFF
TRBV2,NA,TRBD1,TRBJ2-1,TGTGCCAGCAGTTCCGGGACAGGGGGCTTTGATGAGCAGTTCTTC,CASSSGTGGFDEQFF
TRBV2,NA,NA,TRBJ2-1,TGTGCCAGCAGTGTGCCAGGAGGAGGACTTTCGAATGAGCAGTTCTTC,CASSVPGGGLSNEQFF
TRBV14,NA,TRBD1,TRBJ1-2,TGTGCCAGCAGACCGGGGACAGGGAAAGGTGGCTACACCTTC,CASRPGTGKGGYTF
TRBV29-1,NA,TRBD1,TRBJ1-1,TGCAGCGTTGGCAGCGGGACAGGGTACACTGAAGCTTTCTTT,CSVGSGTGYTEAFF
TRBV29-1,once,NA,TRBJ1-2,TGCAGCGTCCAACCCTCTAACTATGGCTACACCTTC,CSVQPSNYGYTF
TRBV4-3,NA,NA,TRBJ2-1,TGCGCCAGCAGCCAAGATCGTGGGGGTGAGCAGTTCTTC,CASSQDRGGEQFF
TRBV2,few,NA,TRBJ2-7,TGTGCCAGCAAGGACACAGGGATCTACGAGCAGTACTTC,CASKDTGIYEQYF
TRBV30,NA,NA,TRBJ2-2,TGTGCCTGGTTCCTCCCCATGACCGGGGAGCTGTTTTTT,CAWFLPMTGELFF
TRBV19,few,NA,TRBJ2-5,TGTGCCAGTACTGGCGGGCCTGACCAAGAGACCCAGTACTTC,CASTGGPDQETQYF
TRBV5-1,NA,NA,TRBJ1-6,TGCGCCAGCAGCGGAACAGGGAATTCACCCCTCCACTTT,CASSGTGNSPLHF
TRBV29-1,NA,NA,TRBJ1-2,TGCAGCGTTGGAGGGACGGCGGATAACTATGGCTACACCTTC,CSVGGTADNYGYTF
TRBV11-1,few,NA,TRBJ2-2,TGTGCCAGCAGCTCAAGCAGGGGCACCGGGGAGCTGTTTTTT,CASSSSRGTGELFF
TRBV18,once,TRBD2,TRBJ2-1,TGTGCCAGCTCACCATGGACTAGAGGCTACAATGAGCAGTTCTTC,CASSPWTRGYNEQFF
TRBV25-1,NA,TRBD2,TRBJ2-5,TGTGCCAGCAGTGACCCGCGGGGGGCCGGGGAGACCCAGTACTTC,CASSDPRGAGETQYF
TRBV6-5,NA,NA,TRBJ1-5,TGTGCCAGCATCCCCGGTGCGGGGGAACAGCCCCAGCATTTT,CASIPGAGEQPQHF
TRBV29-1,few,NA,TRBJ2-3,TGCAGCGTTCCGGGACTTAGGAGAGATACGCAGTATTTT,CSVPGLRRDTQYF
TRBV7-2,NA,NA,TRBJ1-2,TGTGCCAGCAGCCCAGGATCCTTCTATGGCTACACCTTC,CASSPGSFYGYTF
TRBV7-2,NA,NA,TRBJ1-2,TGTGCCAGTCAGCCGCCTTCCTCTTATGGCTACACCTTC,CASQPPSSYGYTF
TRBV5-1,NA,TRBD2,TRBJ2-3,TGCGCCAGCAGCTCGCAAACTAGCGGGTCCACAGATACGCAGTATTTT,CASSSQTSGSTDTQYF
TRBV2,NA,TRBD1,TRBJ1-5,TGTGCCAGCAGGGTTGACAGGGGGCCATATAGCAATCAGCCCCAGCATTTT,CASRVDRGPYSNQPQHF
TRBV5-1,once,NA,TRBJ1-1,TGCGCCAGCAGCTTACAGGGAACGGACACTGAAGCTTTCTTT,CASSLQGTDTEAFF
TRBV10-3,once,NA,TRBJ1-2,TGTGCCACTACCAACCGGGACGACTATGGCTACACCTTC,CATTNRDDYGYTF
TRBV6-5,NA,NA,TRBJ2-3,TGTGCCAGCAGTTACTCGAGCAGAGATACGCAGTATTTT,CASSYSSRDTQYF
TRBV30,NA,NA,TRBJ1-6,TGTGCCTGGAGTGTCGGGGACAATAATTCACCCCTCCACTTT,CAWSVGDNNSPLHF
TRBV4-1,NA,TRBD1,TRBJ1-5,TGCGCCAGCAGCCAAGATGCCGGACAGGGCAGTCAGCCCCAGCATTTT,CASSQDAGQGSQPQHF
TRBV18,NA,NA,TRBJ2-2,TGTGCCAGCTCACCAATAATACCAAACGAGACCGGGGAGCTGTTTTTT,CASSPIIPNETGELFF
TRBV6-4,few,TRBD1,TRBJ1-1,TGTGCCAGCAGTCCGGACAGGGTGAACACTGAAGCTTTCTTT,CASSPDRVNTEAFF
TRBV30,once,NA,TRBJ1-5,TGTGCCTGGAGTGTAGGGGCAGGACCTAATCAGCCCCAGCATTTT,CAWSVGAGPNQPQHF
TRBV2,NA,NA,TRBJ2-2,TGTGCCAGCAGTGAGCGGGGCACCGGGGAGCTGTTTTTT,CASSERGTGELFF
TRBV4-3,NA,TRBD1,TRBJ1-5,TGCGCCAGCAGCCACACTACAGGGGACAATCAGCCCCAGCATTTT,CASSHTTGDNQPQHF
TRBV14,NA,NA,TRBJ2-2,TGTGCCAGCAGCCAACAGGGGTCCGGGGAGCTGTTTTTT,CASSQQGSGELFF
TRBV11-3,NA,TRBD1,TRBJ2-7,TGTGCCAGCAGCCTAGGACAGGGGGCGAACGAGCAGTACTTC,CASSLGQGANEQYF
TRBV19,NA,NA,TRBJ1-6,TGTGCCAGTACGGGAGGCCCACCTGAACCCCTCCACTTT,CASTGGPPEPLHF
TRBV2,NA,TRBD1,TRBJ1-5,TGTGCCAGCGGGTGGGGACAGGGTAATCAGCCCCAGCATTTT,CASGWGQGNQPQHF
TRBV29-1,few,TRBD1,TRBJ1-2,TGCAGCGTTGAAGGACGGGGACAGAAAAACTATGGCTACACCTTC,CSVEGRGQKNYGYTF
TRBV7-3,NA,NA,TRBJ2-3,TGTGCCAGCAGCTTAGGGGCGGGGGCGTCGGCAGATACGCAGTATTTT,CASSLGAGASADTQYF
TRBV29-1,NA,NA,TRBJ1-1,TGCAGCGCCGAGGAGGGGACAAACACTGAAGCTTTCTTT,CSAEEGTNTEAFF
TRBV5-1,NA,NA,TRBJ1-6,TGCGCCAGCAGCTTGGAAGGGGATTCACCCCTCCACTTT,CASSLEGDSPLHF
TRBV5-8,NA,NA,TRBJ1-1,TGTGCCAGCAGTCCCCTCCCGGGACACGATTCAGAAGCTTTCTTT,CASSPLPGHDSEAFF